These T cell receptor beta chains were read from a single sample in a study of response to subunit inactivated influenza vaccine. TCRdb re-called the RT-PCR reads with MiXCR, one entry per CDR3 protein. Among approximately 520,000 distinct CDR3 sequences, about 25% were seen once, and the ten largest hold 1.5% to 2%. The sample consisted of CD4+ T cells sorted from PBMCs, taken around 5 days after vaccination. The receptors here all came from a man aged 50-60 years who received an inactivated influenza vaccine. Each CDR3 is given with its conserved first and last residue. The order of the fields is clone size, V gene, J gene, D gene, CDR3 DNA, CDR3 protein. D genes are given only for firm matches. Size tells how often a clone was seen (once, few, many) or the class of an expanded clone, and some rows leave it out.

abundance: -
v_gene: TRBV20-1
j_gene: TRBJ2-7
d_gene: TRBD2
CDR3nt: TGCAGTGCTCCGGGGGGGGGTCTCTACGAGCAGTACTTC
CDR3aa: CSAPGGGLYEQYF

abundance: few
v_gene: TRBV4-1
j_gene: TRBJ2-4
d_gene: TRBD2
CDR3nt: TGCGCCAGCAGCCAAGATCGTCTAGCGGGTGGAGGTCTCGCCAAAAACATTCAGTACTTC
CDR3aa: CASSQDRLAGGGLAKNIQYF

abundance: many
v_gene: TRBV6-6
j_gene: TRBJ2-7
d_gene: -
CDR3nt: TGTGCCAGCAGTGAGAACTACGAGCAGTACTTC
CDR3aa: CASSENYEQYF

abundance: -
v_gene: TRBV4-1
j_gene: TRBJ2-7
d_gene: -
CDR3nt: TGCGCCAGCAGCCAAGATCTGGGGGCAGGCGAGCAGTACTTC
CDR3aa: CASSQDLGAGEQYF

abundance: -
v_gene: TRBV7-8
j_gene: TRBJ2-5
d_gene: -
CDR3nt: TGTGCCAGCAGCTTAATAGGGCTTAAGGGAGAGACCCAGTACTTC
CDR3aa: CASSLIGLKGETQYF

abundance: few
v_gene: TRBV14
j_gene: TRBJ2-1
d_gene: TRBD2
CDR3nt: TGTGCCAGCTCCGAGGGAGCGGGGTCAAGAGACGAGCAGTTCTTC
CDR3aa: CASSEGAGSRDEQFF

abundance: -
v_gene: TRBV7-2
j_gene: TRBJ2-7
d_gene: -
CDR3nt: TGTGCCAGCAGCTTAACGACCGGCTGGGAGCAGTACTTC
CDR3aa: CASSLTTGWEQYF

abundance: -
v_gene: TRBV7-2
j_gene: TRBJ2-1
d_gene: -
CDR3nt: TGTGCCAGCGGGGGTCAGGGGTCTTACAATGAGCAGTTCTTC
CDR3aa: CASGGQGSYNEQFF

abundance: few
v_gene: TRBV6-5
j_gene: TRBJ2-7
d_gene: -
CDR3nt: TGTGACCCGAGGGAGGCCTACGAGCAGTACTTC
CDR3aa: CDPREAYEQYF

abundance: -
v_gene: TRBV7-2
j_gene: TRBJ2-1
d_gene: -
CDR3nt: TGTGCCAGCAGCTTAAGGGGGGGCAGCACAAATGAGCAGTTCTTC
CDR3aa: CASSLRGGSTNEQFF

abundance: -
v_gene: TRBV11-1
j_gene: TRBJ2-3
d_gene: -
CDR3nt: TGTGCCAGCACCGTCAGGGGCTCCACAGATACGCAGTATTTT
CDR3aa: CASTVRGSTDTQYF

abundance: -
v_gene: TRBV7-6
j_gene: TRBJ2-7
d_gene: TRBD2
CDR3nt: TGTGCCAGCAGCTTAGCGCTGGGTAGCGGGAGCTCCTACGAGCAGTACTTC
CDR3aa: CASSLALGSGSSYEQYF

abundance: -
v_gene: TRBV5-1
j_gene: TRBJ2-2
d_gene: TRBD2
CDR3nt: TGCGCCAGCAGCTTGGGACTAGCGGGGAAAATTAACACCGGGGAGCTGTTTTTT
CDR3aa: CASSLGLAGKINTGELFF

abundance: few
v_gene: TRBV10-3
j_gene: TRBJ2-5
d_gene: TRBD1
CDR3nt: TGTGCCATCAGTGGGGGGACAGGGGCAGAAAAGCAAGAGACCCAGTACTTC
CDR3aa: CAISGGTGAEKQETQYF

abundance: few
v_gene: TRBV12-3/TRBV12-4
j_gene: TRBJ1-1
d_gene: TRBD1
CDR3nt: TGTGCCAGCAGTCCGGTCAGGGGGCAGGGCACTGAAGCTTTCTTT
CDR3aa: CASSPVRGQGTEAFF

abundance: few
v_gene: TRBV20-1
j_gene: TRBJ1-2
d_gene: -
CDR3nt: TGCAGTGCCCGGGGGGCGCGTGGCTACACCTTC
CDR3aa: CSARGARGYTF

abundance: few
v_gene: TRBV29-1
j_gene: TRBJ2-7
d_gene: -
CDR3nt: TGCAGCGTTTACACGGACTTCTACGAGCAGTACTTC
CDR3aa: CSVYTDFYEQYF

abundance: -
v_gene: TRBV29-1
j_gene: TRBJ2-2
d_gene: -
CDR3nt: TGCAGCGCGGGGCTGGGCGGGGAGCTGTTTTTT
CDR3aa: CSAGLGGELFF

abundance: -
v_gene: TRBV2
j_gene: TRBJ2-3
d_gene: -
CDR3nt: TGTGCCAGCAGTGATCATCGGTCTACAGATACGCAGTATTTT
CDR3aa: CASSDHRSTDTQYF

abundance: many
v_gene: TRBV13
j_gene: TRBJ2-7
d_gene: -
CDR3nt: TGTGCCAGCGGTACAGGCGCAGGTGTGTACGAGCAGTACTTC
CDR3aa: CASGTGAGVYEQYF

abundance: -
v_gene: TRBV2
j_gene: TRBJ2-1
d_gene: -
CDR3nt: TGTGCCAGCAAGAGGGTTGAGGGCTTTAATGAGCAGTTCTTC
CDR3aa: CASKRVEGFNEQFF

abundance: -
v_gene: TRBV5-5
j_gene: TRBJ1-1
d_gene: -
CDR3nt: TGTGCCAGCAGCTATGGGACGGAATTAGGTGAAGCTTTCTTT
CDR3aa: CASSYGTELGEAFF

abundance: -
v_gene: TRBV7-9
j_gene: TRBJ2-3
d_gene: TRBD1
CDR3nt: TGTGCCAGCAGCCCCCGGACAGGGGGAGATACGCAGTATTTT
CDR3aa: CASSPRTGGDTQYF

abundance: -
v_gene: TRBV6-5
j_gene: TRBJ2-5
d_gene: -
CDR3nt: TGTGCCAGCAGTTCCCAGGGGGGGACCCAGTACTTC
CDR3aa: CASSSQGGTQYF

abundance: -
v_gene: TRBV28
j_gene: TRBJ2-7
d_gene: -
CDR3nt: TGTGCCAGCAGGACCTTATCCCACTCCTACGAGCAGTACTTC
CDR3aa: CASRTLSHSYEQYF

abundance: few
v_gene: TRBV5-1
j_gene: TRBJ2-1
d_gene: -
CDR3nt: TGCGCCAGCAGCTTGATTAACTCCTACAATGAGCAGTTCTTC
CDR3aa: CASSLINSYNEQFF

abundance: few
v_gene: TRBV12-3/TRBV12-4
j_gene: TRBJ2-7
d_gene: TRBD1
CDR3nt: TGTGCCAGCAGAGCCGGGACAGCTAGCTCCTACGAGCAGTACTTC
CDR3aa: CASRAGTASSYEQYF

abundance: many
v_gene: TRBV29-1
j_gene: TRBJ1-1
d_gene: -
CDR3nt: TGCAGCGTTCGGGTCGGTGTTGCCGTGAACACTGAAGCTTTCTTT
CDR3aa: CSVRVGVAVNTEAFF

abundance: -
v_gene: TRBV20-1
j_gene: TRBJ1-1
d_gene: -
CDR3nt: TGCAGTGCACTTTCGGGGATGGTCACTGAAGCTTTCTTT
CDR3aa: CSALSGMVTEAFF

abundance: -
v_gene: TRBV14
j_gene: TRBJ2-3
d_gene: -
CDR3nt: TGTGCCAGCAGACTACAGGGAGCAGATACGCAGTATTTT
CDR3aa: CASRLQGADTQYF

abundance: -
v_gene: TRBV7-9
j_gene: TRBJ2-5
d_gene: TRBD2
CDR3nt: TGTGCCAGCAGCTCTGGACTAGACCAGACCCAGTACTTC
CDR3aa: CASSSGLDQTQYF

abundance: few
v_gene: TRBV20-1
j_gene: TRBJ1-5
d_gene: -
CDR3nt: TGCAGTGCTACCCGAACTAATAGCAATCAGCCCCAGCATTTT
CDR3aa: CSATRTNSNQPQHF

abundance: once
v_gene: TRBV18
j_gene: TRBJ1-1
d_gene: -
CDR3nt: TGTGCCAGCTCACCAGATCGGCCCCGCGCTTTCTTT
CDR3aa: CASSPDRPRAFF

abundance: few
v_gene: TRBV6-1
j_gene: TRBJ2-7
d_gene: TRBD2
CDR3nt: TGTGCCAGCAGTGAGGCGGGGGGGATCTACGAGCAGTACTTC
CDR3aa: CASSEAGGIYEQYF

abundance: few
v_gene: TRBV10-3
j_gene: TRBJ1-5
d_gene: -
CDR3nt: TGTGCCACCCGGGACTCGGTAATTAAAGATCAGCCCCAGCATTTT
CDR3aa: CATRDSVIKDQPQHF

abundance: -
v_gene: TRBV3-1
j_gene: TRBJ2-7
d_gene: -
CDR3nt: TGTGCCAGCAGTGGACCTAGGACCTACGAGCAGTACTTC
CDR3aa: CASSGPRTYEQYF

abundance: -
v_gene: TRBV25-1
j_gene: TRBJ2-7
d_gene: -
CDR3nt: TGTGCCAGCAGTGATGAACGAATGAGCTCCTACGAGCAGTACTTC
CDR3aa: CASSDERMSSYEQYF

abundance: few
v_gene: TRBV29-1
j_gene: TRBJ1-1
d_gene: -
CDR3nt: TGCAGCGTCGGGGGAGACACTGAAGCTTTCTTT
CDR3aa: CSVGGDTEAFF

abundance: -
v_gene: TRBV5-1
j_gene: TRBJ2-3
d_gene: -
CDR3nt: TGCGCCAGCAGCATGGACACAGATACGCAGTATTTT
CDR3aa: CASSMDTDTQYF

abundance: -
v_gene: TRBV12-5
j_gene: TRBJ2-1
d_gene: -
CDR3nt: TGTGCTAGTGGTTTGGCCCAAGGCAATGAGCAGTTCTTC
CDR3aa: CASGLAQGNEQFF

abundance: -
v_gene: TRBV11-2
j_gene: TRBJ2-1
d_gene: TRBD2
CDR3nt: TGTGCCAGCAGTTGGACTAGCGGGGAGGGTAACAATGAGCAGTTCTTC
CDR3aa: CASSWTSGEGNNEQFF

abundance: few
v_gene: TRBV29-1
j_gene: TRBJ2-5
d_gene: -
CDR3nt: TGCAGCGTTGCCGGGACACGGGAGACCCAGTACTTC
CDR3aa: CSVAGTRETQYF

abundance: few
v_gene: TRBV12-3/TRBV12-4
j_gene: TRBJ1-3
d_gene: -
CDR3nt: TGTGCCAGCAGGGAGAGGGACACCATATATTTT
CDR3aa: CASRERDTIYF

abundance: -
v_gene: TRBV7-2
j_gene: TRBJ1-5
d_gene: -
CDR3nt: TGTGCCAGCAGCTTAGTTAGCGGGGCCGCTCAGCCCCAGCATTTT
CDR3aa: CASSLVSGAAQPQHF

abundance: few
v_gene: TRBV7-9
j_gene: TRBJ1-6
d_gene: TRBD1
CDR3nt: TGTGCCAGCAGCTTGGGTGACAGGGTTTCACCCCTCCACTTT
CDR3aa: CASSLGDRVSPLHF

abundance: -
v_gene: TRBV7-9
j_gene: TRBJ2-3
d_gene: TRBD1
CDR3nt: TGTGCCAGCAGCTCATTCGGCGGGACAGGGGTACATACGCAGTATTTT
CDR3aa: CASSSFGGTGVHTQYF

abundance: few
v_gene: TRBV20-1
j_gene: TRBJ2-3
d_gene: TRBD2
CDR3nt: TGCAGTGCTAGGCTGGCAGCGGGGGGCACAGATACGCAGTATTTT
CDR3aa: CSARLAAGGTDTQYF